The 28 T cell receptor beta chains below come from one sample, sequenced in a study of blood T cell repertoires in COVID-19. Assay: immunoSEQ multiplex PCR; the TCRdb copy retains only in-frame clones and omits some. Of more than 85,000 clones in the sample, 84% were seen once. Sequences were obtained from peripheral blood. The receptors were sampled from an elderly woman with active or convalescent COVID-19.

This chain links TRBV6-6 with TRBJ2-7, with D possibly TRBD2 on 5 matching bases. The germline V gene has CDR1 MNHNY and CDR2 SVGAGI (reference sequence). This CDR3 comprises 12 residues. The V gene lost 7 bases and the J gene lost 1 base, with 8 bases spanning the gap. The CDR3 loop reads CASTGVSYEQYF. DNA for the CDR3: TGTGCCAGCACCGGGGTGTCCTACGAGCAGTACTTC.

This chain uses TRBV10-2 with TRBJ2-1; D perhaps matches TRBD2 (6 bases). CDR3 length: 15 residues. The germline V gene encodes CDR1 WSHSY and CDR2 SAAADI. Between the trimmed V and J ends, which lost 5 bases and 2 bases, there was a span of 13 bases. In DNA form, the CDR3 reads TGCGCCAGCAGTCCACCGGGAGTACCCTACAATGAGCAGTTCTTC. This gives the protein CASSPPGVPYNEQFF.

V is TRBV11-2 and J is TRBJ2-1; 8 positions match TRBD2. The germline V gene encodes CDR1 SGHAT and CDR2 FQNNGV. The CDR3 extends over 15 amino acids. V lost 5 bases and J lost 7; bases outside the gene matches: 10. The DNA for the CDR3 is TGTGCCAGCAGCCCAACCGGGACTAGTCTAAATGAGCAGTTCTTC. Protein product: CASSPTGTSLNEQFF.

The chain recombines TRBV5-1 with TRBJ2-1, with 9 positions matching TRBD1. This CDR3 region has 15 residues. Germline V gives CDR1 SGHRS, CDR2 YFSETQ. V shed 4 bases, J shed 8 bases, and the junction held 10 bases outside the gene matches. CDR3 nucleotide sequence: TGCGCCAGCAGCCAGGGGACAGGGTGGCACGATGAGCAGTTCTTC. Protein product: CASSQGTGWHDEQFF.

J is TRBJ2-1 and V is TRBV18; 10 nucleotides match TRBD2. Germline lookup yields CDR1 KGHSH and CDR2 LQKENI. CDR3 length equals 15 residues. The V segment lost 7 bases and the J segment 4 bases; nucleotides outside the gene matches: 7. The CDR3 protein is CASYALAGEYNEQFF. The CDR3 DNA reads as TGTGCCAGCTACGCTCTAGCGGGAGAATACAATGAGCAGTTCTTC.

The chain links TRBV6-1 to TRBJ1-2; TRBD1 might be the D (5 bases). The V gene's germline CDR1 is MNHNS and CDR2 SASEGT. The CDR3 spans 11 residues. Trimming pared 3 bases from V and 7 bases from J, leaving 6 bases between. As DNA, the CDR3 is TGTGCCAGCAGTGACAGGGTTGGCTACACCTTC. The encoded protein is CASSDRVGYTF.

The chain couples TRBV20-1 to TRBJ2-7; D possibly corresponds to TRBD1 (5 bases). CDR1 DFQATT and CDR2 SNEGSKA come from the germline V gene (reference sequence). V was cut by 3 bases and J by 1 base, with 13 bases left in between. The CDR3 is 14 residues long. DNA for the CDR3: TGCAGTGCTAGTGCCTCTAGGGGTTCCTACGAGCAGTACTTC. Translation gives CSASASRGSYEQYF.

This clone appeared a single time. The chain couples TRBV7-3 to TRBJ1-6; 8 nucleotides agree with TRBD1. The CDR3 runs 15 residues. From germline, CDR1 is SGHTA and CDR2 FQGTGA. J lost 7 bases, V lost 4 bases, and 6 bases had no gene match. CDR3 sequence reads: CASSSGTGLNSPLHF. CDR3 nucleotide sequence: TGTGCCAGCAGCTCCGGGACAGGACTCAATTCACCCCTCCACTTT.

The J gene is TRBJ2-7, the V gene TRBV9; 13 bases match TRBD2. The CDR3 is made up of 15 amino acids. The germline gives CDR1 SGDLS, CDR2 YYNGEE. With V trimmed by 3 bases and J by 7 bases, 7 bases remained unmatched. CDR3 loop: CASSGTSGRLVEQYF. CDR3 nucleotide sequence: TGTGCCAGCAGCGGGACTAGCGGGAGATTAGTAGAGCAGTACTTC.

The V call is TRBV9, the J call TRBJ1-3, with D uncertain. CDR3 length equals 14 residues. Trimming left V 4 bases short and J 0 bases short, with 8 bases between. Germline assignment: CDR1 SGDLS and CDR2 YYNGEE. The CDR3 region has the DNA TGTGCCAGCAGCCTACAGAGCTCTGGAAACACCATATATTTT. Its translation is CASSLQSSGNTIYF.

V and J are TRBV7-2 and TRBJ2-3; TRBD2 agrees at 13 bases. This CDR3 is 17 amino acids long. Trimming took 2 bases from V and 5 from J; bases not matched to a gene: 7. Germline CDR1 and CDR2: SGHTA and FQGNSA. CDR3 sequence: CASSLILAGGPGDTQYF. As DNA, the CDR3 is TGTGCCAGCAGCTTAATACTAGCGGGAGGGCCGGGAGATACGCAGTATTTT.

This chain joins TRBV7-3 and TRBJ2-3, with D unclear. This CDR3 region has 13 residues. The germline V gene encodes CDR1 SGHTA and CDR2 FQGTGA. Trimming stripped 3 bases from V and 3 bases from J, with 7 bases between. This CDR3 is CASSFRRTDTQYF. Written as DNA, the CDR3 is TGTGCCAGCAGCTTTCGGAGAACAGATACGCAGTATTTT.

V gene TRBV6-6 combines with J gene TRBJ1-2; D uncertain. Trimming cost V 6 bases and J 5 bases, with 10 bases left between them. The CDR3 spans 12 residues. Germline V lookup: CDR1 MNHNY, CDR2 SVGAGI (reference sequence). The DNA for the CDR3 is TGTGCCAGCAGCCAGACGGGATATGGCTACACCTTC. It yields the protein CASSQTGYGYTF.

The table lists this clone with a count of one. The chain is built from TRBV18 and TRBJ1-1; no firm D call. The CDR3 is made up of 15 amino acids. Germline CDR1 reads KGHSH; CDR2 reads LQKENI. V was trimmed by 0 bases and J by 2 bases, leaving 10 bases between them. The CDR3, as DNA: TGTGCCAGCTCACCACCGGTGACAACCAACACTGAAGCTTTCTTT. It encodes CASSPPVTTNTEAFF.

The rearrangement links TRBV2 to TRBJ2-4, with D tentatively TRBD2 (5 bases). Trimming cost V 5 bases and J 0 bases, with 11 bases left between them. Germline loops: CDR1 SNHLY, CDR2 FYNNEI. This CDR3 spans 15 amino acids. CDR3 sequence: CASSSDGLAKNIQYF. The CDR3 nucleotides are TGTGCCAGCAGTTCAGACGGACTAGCCAAAAACATTCAGTACTTC.

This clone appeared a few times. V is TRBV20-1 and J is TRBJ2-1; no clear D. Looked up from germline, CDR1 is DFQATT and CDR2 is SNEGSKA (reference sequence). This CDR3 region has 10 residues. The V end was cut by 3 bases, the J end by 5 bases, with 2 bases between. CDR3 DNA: TGCAGTGCTAGCGACAATGAGCAGTTCTTC. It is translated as CSASDNEQFF.

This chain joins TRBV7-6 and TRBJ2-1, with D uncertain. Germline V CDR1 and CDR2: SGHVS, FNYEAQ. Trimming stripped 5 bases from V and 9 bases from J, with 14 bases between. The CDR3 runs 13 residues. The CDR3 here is CASSQSRSLEQFF. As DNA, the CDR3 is TGTGCCAGCAGCCAGTCTAGGTCCCTTGAGCAGTTCTTC. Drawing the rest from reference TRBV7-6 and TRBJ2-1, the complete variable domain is GAGVSQSPRYKVTKRGQDVALRCDPISGHVSLYWYRQALGQGPEFLTYFNYEAQQDKSGLPNDRFSAERPEGSISTLTIQRTEQRDSAMYRCASSQSRSLEQFFGPGTRLTVL.

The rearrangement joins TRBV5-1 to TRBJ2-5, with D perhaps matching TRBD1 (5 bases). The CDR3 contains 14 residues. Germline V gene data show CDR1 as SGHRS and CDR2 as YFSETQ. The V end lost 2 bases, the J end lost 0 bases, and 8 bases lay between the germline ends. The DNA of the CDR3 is TGCGCCAGCAGCTTCCAGGGAAACCAAGAGACCCAGTACTTC. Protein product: CASSFQGNQETQYF.

CDR3 region: CASSHHPPGTYEQYF. CDR3 coding DNA: TGCGCCAGCAGCCATCACCCGCCGGGGACCTACGAGCAGTACTTC. The genes are TRBV4-1 and TRBJ2-7; possible D gene TRBD2, 5 bases. Germline CDR1 is MGHRA and CDR2 is YSYEKL. The ends were cut back, 3 bases at V and 2 bases at J, with 14 bases in the middle. This CDR3 region has 15 residues.

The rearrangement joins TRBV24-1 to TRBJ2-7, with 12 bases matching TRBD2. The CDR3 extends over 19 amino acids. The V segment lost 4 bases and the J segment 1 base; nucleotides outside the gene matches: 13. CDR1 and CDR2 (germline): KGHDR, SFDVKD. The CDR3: CATSDSPGTSGLNSYEQYF. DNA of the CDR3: TGTGCCACCAGTGACTCCCCTGGGACTAGCGGGCTGAATTCCTACGAGCAGTACTTC.

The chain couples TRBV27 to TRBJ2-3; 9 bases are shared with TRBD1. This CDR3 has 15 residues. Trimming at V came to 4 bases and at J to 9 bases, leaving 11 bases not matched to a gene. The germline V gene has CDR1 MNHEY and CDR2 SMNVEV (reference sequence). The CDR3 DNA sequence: TGTGCCAGCAGTTCAAACTCACAGGGGGCTAGGACGCAGTATTTT. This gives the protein CASSSNSQGARTQYF.

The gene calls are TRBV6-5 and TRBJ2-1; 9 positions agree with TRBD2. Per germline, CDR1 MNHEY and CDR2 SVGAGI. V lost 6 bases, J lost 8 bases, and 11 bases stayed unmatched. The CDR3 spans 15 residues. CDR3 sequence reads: CASSARAGGGDEQFF. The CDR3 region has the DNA TGTGCCAGCAGCGCCCGGGCGGGAGGGGGCGATGAGCAGTTCTTC.

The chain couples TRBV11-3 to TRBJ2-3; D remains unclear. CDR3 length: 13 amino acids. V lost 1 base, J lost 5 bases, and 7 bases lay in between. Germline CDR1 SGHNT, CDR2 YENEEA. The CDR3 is CASSLVRGDTQYF. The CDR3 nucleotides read TGTGCCAGCAGCTTAGTTCGAGGAGATACGCAGTATTTT.

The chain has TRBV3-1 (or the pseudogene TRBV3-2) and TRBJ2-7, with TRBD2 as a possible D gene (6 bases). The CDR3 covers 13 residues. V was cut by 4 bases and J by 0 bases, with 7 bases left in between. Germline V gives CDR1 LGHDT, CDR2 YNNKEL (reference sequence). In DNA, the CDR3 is TGTGCCAGCAGCCGGGGGGACTCCTACGAGCAGTACTTC. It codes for CASSRGDSYEQYF.

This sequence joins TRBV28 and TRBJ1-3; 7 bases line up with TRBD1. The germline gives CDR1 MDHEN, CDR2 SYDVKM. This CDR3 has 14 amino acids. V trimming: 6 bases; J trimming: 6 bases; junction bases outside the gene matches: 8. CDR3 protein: CASRDRREENTIYF. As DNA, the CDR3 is TGTGCCAGCAGGGACAGGCGGGAGGAAAACACCATATATTTT.

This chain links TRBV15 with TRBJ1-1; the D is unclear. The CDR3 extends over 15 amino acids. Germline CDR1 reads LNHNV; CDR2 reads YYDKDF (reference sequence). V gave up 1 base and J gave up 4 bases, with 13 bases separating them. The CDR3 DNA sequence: TGTGCCACCAGCAGAGTTGAAGGACTGATCACTGAAGCTTTCTTT. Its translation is CATSRVEGLITEAFF.

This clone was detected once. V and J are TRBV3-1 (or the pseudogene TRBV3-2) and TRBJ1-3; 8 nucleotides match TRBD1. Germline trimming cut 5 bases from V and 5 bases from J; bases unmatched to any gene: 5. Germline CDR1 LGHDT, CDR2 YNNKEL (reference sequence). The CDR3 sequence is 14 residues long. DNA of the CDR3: TGTGCCAGCAGCTGGACAGGGACCAGAAACACCATATATTTT. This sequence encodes CASSWTGTRNTIYF.

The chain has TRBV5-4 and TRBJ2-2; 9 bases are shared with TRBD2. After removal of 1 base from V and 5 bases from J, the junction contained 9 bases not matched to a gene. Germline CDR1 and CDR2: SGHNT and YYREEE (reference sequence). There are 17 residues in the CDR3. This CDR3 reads CASSLFGGRAGTGELFF. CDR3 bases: TGTGCCAGCAGCTTGTTCGGCGGGAGGGCCGGGACCGGGGAGCTGTTTTTT.